These 4 T cell receptor beta chains were all obtained from the same sample, sequenced in a study of cytomegalovirus exposure and HLA in healthy donors. PCR used 60 Vbeta primers and 13 Jbeta primers. Generated by immunoSEQ multiplex PCR, the TCRdb table keeps only in-frame clones and is missing some. The sample has roughly 60,000 clones. Sequenced input: PBMCs. Receptor source: a woman aged 18-35 years in good health and CMV-seronegative.

This chain uses TRBV7-8 with TRBJ1-5; 7 nucleotides line up with TRBD1. Germline V gives CDR1 SGHVS, CDR2 FQNEAQ. Trimming removed 5 bases from V and 7 bases from J; junction bases left unmatched: 5. The CDR3 consists of 13 residues. CDR3 protein: CASSMDRRQPQHF. CDR3 nucleotide sequence: TGTGCCAGCAGCATGGACAGGAGGCAGCCCCAGCATTTT. The full variable domain, its missing parts supplied by reference TRBV7-8 and TRBJ1-5, is GAGVSQSPRYKVAKRGQDVALRCDPISGHVSLFWYQQALGQGPEFLTYFQNEAQLDKSGLPSDRFFAERPEGSVSTLKIQRTQQEDSAVYLCASSMDRRQPQHFGDGTRLSIL.

This sequence joins TRBV18 and TRBJ2-2; 8 positions match TRBD1. The CDR3 loop spans 15 amino acids. With 6 bases clipped from V and 1 base from J, the junction kept 4 bases outside the gene matches. Germline loops: CDR1 KGHSH, CDR2 LQKENI. CDR3 amino acids: CASSTGTGNTGELFF. CDR3 coding DNA: TGTGCCAGCTCCACCGGGACAGGGAACACCGGGGAGCTGTTTTTT.

This chain joins TRBV9 and TRBJ1-1; a weak D match, TRBD1 (5 bases). Germline CDR1 reads SGDLS; CDR2 reads YYNGEE. The V end was cut by 0 bases, the J end by 6 bases, with 9 bases between. CDR3 length: 13 residues. The CDR3 reads CASSVEWGSEAFF. CDR3 sequence (DNA): TGTGCCAGCAGCGTAGAATGGGGCTCTGAAGCTTTCTTT. The variable domain in full, completed from reference TRBV9 and TRBJ1-1, reads DSGVTQTPKHLITATGQRVTLRCSPRSGDLSVYWYQQSLDQGLQFLIQYYNGEERAKGNILERFSAQQFPDLHSELNLSSLELGDSALYFCASSVEWGSEAFFGQGTRLTVV.

On this clone itself: Its ends do not fully match the called genes, so a read error is possible. The CDR3 here is CASSIQQGFLQF. CDR3 DNA: TGTGCCAGTAGTATTCAACAGGGGTTCCTCCAATTT. The chain joins TRBV19 to TRBJ1-1; TRBD1 agrees at 7 bases. Germline V lookup: CDR1 LNHDA, CDR2 SQIVND (reference sequence). The CDR3 loop spans 12 amino acids.